Sequencing of this T cell receptor beta chain was carried out in a study of cytomegalovirus exposure and HLA in healthy donors (dated by TCRdb to 2016 to 2017). Study-wide context: An earlier analysis of about 560 of the donors reported 276 Gb of sequence data and 95 million to 140 million unique TCR beta sequences obtained from about 179 million T cells. A later genetic analysis used genome-wide SNP genotypes for about three fifths of the roughly 700 donors, treating that subset as a discovery cohort. Every repertoire in the discovery cohort had been generated on one and the same sequencing platform. A later analysis re-examined previously published TCR beta repertoires from just over 650 donors and added high-resolution HLA genotyping to investigate patterns of TCR occurrence. The T cell repertoires of 666 subjects were profiled by immunosequencing and related to cytomegalovirus serostatus. Among the approximately 420 genotyped donors, more than 70% belonged to the genetic ancestry cluster associated with self-reported Caucasian donors. Alongside the repertoire data, information on donor age, sex, ethnicity and CMV serostatus was compiled. Both class I and class II loci were covered by HLA typing, at four-digit resolution. Roughly 300 gigabases of sequencing data and approximately 80 million unique TCR sequences were included in an early release covering about 700 HLA-typed donors. The number of donors typed differed by locus, with 629-630 for A, B, C, DRB1 and DQB1, around 560 for DQA1, approximately 580 for DPA1, and some 440 for DPB1. Along with the 666-subject first cohort, a separate validation cohort of over a hundred different subjects was used. Four or five DR-DQ haplotypes were handled as single units for association and clustering because linkage in the cohort was strong. The study aimed to test whether signatures of past pathogen exposure could be identified by cataloging public T cell receptors. Rather than using new phenotypic data, the later analysis identified candidate immune exposures from TCR beta sequences and from how often those sequences occurred across donors. On average, over 200,000 unique TCR beta nucleotide sequences were sequenced per donor among a few hundred genotyped donors of the cohort, with about 19% of those sequences being non-productive. In an earlier analysis of 587 of the donors, high-throughput TCR beta sequencing was used to judge whether each TCR beta V gene segment behaved as functional or pseudogenic. To predict cytomegalovirus infection status, the study brought together high-throughput TCR immunosequencing, statistical association of individual TCRs with disease status, and machine learning.

Concerning this clone: What this receptor recognizes is not known. No much larger clonotype is one base removed from it; base qualities were not supplied.

The cohort was made up of about 610 healthy bone marrow donors. All cohort members were sampled while nominally healthy, although unrecorded immune exposures were likely present. The donor tested CMV seronegative and was one of the 352 seronegative cohort members. Each donor provided a peripheral blood sample, and peripheral blood mononuclear cells were used for TCR beta sequencing. Genomic DNA extraction from the blood cell samples was performed with the Qiagen DNeasy Blood Extraction Kit. The receptor library was made with the immunoSEQ multiplex PCR assay. For the multiplex PCR, a mixture combining 60 forward primers for TCR Vbeta segments and 13 reverse primers for TCR Jbeta segments was used. Amplification of the CDR3 region of rearranged TCR beta genes was performed with a multiplex PCR assay on genomic DNA. On the Illumina HiSeq System, the amplified TCR beta libraries were sequenced as 87-base-pair reads. The original methods were these. Across the 500 to 850 repertoires, a later analysis counted tens of millions of unique TCR beta chains, 8.5 million to 12 million of which were shared by at least two donors. Raw reads were error-corrected and collapsed into unique sequences with a nearest-neighbor algorithm that merged closely related sequences to remove PCR and sequencing errors. CDR3 sequences were aligned to IMGT reference sequences to assign V, D and J gene segments. For a sequence to be retained, a match of at least six nucleotides was required to both a V gene segment and a J gene segment. A rearrangement was called productive if the CDR3 had no stop codons and remained in frame with V and J, and every other rearrangement was called non-productive. Following IMGT convention, CDR3 was defined as the stretch from the second conserved V-encoded cysteine up to the conserved J-encoded phenylalanine. Sequences without an unambiguous match to a single V gene segment were excluded from the earlier analysis of over 500 of the donors. In an earlier analysis of approximately 610 of the donors, V segments were called functional above 56.7% productive rearrangements and were called segregating when the between-donor standard deviation exceeded 5%. To diagnose cytomegalovirus status from the catalog of TCR beta chain sequences, a statistical classification framework was built. In a later analysis, V and J genes were assigned by comparing TCR nucleotide sequences against IMGT/GENE-DB human TR gene sequences. A later analysis assigned CDR3 sequences and most-parsimonious VDJ recombination scenarios with the TCRdist pipeline. In a later analysis, each TCR beta chain was defined by its CDR3 amino acid sequence together with its V-gene family, and reads without a unique V-gene family were excluded. To address suspected cross-contamination and a sequencing artifact, a later analysis removed 592 highly shared, low-generation-probability nucleotide sequences. In a later analysis, a clonal expansion index was calculated for each public chain from normalized within-repertoire ranks of inferred template counts. Generation probabilities in a later analysis came from a VDJ recombination model fitted to out-of-frame rearrangements, and those results were checked against IGoR. In a later analysis, TCR-TCR, TCR-HLA and TCR-CMV co-occurrence was scored with hypergeometric tests, and a repertoire-size bias correction was applied to TCR pairs. In a later analysis, false discovery rates were estimated by permuting HLA or CMV assignments 20 times. In a later analysis, co-occurring TCRs were grouped using DBSCAN, and TCRdist sequence similarity was added for clustering within HLA-allele-positive subsets. Co-occurrence clustering excluded repertoires with fewer than 30,000 or more than 120,000 public chains, plus five with anomalous nucleotide sharing. Drawn from immuneACCESS, this table holds only the in-frame rearrangements with V and J called that TCRdb kept. Clones are partly lost; checked studies trace under half to an unresolved V gene and leave the rest unexplained. The V and J calls and clone size were taken over from that table, and D and trimming were inferred from the DNA. The sample table lists around 220,000 clones, around 83% of them with a count of one. The ten top clones hold more than 1.3% of the sample.

The CDR3, cysteine through phenylalanine, is 14 amino acids long. The only DNA kept is the CDR3, 42 bases in frame from the first base. The germline V gene yields SGHDT for CDR1 and YYEEEE for CDR2. The full study reports these points: The classifier was reported to diagnose cytomegalovirus status with high specificity and sensitivity in both the original cohort and the validation cohort. In an earlier analysis of some 640 of the donors, most TCR beta V segments were observed in productive rearrangements about 87% or about 30% of the time, broadly matching IMGT annotations. CMV serostatus was the only immune exposure information available for the cohort. The study listed 164 TCR beta chains as associated with cytomegalovirus. Linkage disequilibrium might explain the correlated functional status among segregating V segments, but an unknown experimental factor could not be ruled out. The 87-base-pair reads could not distinguish some IMGT-functional V segments, including TRBV6-2 and TRBV6-3, so those segments were excluded. The cohort was sequenced for TCR beta chains only, and without alpha or paired-chain data the features that could be detected were limited. While some public TCRs were present in many individuals, most TCR sequences turned up only very rarely across donors. It was suggested by the authors that the approach could potentially be generalized to other disease states and immunological phenotypes. A further reported finding was that TCR beta sequences accurately predicted the HLA-A and HLA-B alleles for most subjects in the first cohort. In vitro tests confirmed that a few of the cytomegalovirus-associated TCR beta chains recognize cytomegalovirus antigens. Compared with the approximately 710-donor mean, donors in an Asian-associated ancestry cluster had fewer N-insertions in productive TCRs, according to a later genetic analysis. In a later analysis, HLA-associated TCR beta chains were found to be more clonally expanded and to have lower generation probabilities than equally common non-associated chains. Most CMV-associated TCR beta chains appeared to be HLA-restricted in a later analysis, and the HLA associations seemed to be driven largely by CMV exposure. Because HLA typing was missing for some donors at each locus, association tests included only the typed subset. According to a later analysis, parvovirus B19, influenza, CMV and Epstein-Barr virus appeared linked to several top co-occurrence clusters. An association between a missense DCLRE1C variant and V-gene and J-gene trimming of TCR beta chains was found in a later genetic analysis and replicated in an independent cohort. The earlier analysis of a few hundred of the donors excluded about 16 rarely observed V segments, including chromosome 9 orphons, because counts were too low. A later analysis associated about 17,000 TCR beta sequences with specific HLA alleles at a false discovery rate of 0.05. A later analysis found that TCR association rates varied across HLA loci, with DRB1 alleles showing the most associated TCRs and HLA-C alleles the fewest. When HLA alleles, especially DR and DQ, strongly co-occurred, attributing TCR associations to individual alleles was difficult. The sequencing pipeline was judged likely to have produced a cluster of highly shared sequence variants as a technical artifact. Roughly uniform sequencing depth across donors was assumed in presence/absence analyses, although this assumption may not hold.

This TCR derives from a girl aged 5-17 years in good health and CMV-seronegative. Sequenced sample: PBMCs. The chain is made from TRBV5-6 and TRBJ2-5; 7 central bases correspond to TRBD1. The closer fit of TRBJ2-7 to the DNA end suggests the J call may be wrong. The CDR3 region has the sequence CASSLRDSLYEQYF. The base sequence is TGTGCCAGCAGCTTAAGGGACAGTCTCTACGAGCAGTACTTC.